The TCR beta chain under discussion was sequenced for a study of CD8 T cells in Susac syndrome. An input of roughly 0.5 to 1 ug of RNA was subjected to reverse transcription using random hexamers. TCRdb passed the immunoSEQ multiplex PCR reads through MiXCR, listing each CDR3 protein once. The table has about 200,000 distinct CDR3 sequences, roughly 96% seen once. This TCR was recovered from a human donor with multiple sclerosis. The sample comprised CD4+ T cells from PBMCs.

The CDR3, as DNA: TGCGCCAGCAGCCCTACGGCAGGGAATGGGGAAAAACTGTTTTTT. Protein: CASSPTAGNGEKLFF. The chain has TRBV4-1 and TRBJ1-4, with a tentative D call TRBD1 (5 bases). Germline-derived CDR1 and CDR2 are MGHRA and YSYEKL. The length of the CDR3 is 15 residues. V lost 4 bases and J lost 8, with 17 bases in between.